This TCR beta chain was recovered during a study of blood T cell repertoires in COVID-19. Study-level information: Italy, Spain and the United States were the sources of the convalescent and acute COVID-19 samples. PBMCs, B-cell-depleted T cells, or T cells provided the cDNA or gDNA that made up the material.

Germline V gene lookup returns CDR1 SGHNT and CDR2 YYREEE (reference sequence). The CDR3 is made up of 15 amino acids. Trimming shortened V by 4 bases and J by 1 base, and 14 bases separated the two germline ends. Authors' data handling: Estimates of nucleated cell counts were drawn from the amplification of reference gene primers. Assay used: immunoSEQ multiplex PCR; TCRdb lists only in-frame clones, some missing. V, J and clone size reflect that table, while D and trimming were determined from the DNA. The data show hundreds of thousands of clones, with 83% seen just once and 0.95% to 1.5% held by the top ten. Seattle patients were enrolled during active infection and followed longitudinally.

This clonotype was sampled from a woman aged 25 to 45 with COVID-19, enrolled during active disease. Sample: peripheral blood. The rearrangement joins TRBV5-4 to TRBJ1-2, with a possible D match to TRBD1 (6 bases). The CDR3 reads CASSPRTEINYGYTF. CDR3 DNA sequence: TGTGCCAGCAGCCCGCGGACAGAGATTAACTATGGCTACACCTTC.